Below, 7 T cell receptor beta chains from the same sample are listed, as sequenced in a study of cytomegalovirus exposure and HLA in healthy donors. PCR primers comprised 60 Vbeta and 13 Jbeta primers. Sequencing was performed with immunoSEQ multiplex PCR; in TCRdb, only in-frame clones are kept and a portion is missing. The sample includes about 95,000 clones, around 80% seen only once; the top ten take 10% to 11%. Sequencing was done on a sample of PBMCs. The receptors here all came from a man aged 18 to 29 in good health and CMV-seropositive.

V is TRBV5-4 and J is TRBJ1-5; D is perhaps TRBD1 (5 bases). V was trimmed by 2 bases and J by 3 bases, leaving 15 bases between them. Germline loops: CDR1 SGHNT, CDR2 YYREEE (reference sequence). This CDR3 spans 16 amino acids. CDR3 sequence reads: CASSFGGGVINQPQHF. The CDR3 DNA reads TGTGCCAGCAGCTTTGGAGGAGGGGTTATCAATCAGCCCCAGCATTTT.

The chain is built from TRBV2 and TRBJ2-1; 7 nucleotides match TRBD2. Germline CDR1 and CDR2: SNHLY and FYNNEI. V lost 9 bases and J lost 0; bases outside the gene matches: 8. This CDR3 region has 15 residues. The chain's CDR3 is CARETGLPSYNEQFF. The CDR3 DNA is TGTGCCAGGGAAACGGGACTACCCTCCTACAATGAGCAGTTCTTC.

The chain employs TRBV30 and TRBJ2-1; 10 bases line up with TRBD1. The germline CDR1 and CDR2 sequences are GTSNPN and SVGIG (reference sequence). V dropped 4 bases and J dropped 8; count of bases not matched to a gene: 8. The CDR3 extends over 14 amino acids. The CDR3 loop is CAWKRQGAGDEQFF. The CDR3 coding sequence is TGTGCCTGGAAGAGACAGGGGGCAGGCGATGAGCAGTTCTTC. The full variable domain, rest sourced from reference TRBV30 and TRBJ2-1, is SQTIHQWPATLVQPVGSPLSLECTVEGTSNPNLYWYRQAAGRGLQLLFYSVGIGQISSEVPQNLSASRPQDRQFILSSKKLLLSDSGFYLCAWKRQGAGDEQFFGPGTRLTVL.

This clone appeared a few times. The rearrangement links TRBV5-1 to TRBJ2-6; 8 bases line up with TRBD1. Germline loops: CDR1 SGHRS, CDR2 YFSETQ. The CDR3 has 16 amino acids. J lost 1 base, V lost 0 bases, and 0 bases had no gene match. The CDR3 here is CASSLGTGSGANVLTF. The CDR3 DNA reads TGCGCCAGCAGCTTGGGGACAGGGTCTGGGGCCAACGTCCTGACTTTC.

In this sample, this clone turned up a few times. The chain is built from TRBV14 and TRBJ1-4, with D perhaps matching TRBD1 (5 bases). This CDR3 comprises 13 residues. Between the trimmed V and J ends, which lost 1 base and 9 bases, there was a span of 9 bases. Germline CDR1 is SGHDN and CDR2 is FVKESK. The DNA for the CDR3 is TGTGCCAGCAGCCAAGGAGACAGACAAAAACTGTTTTTT. Amino acids: CASSQGDRQKLFF.

The CDR3 region is CASSLLGGDNYEQYF. CDR3 DNA: TGTGCCAGCAGCTTACTAGGGGGGGATAACTACGAGCAGTACTTC. This chain uses TRBV7-6 with TRBJ2-7, with D possibly being TRBD2 (7 bases). There are 15 residues in the CDR3. Trimming stripped 2 bases from V and 3 bases from J, with 14 bases between. Germline V gives CDR1 SGHVS, CDR2 FNYEAQ.

This chain uses TRBV2 with TRBJ2-5; D might be TRBD2 (6 bases). The CDR3 consists of 11 residues. Between the trimmed V and J ends, which lost 7 bases and 4 bases, there was a span of 7 bases. Germline assignment: CDR1 SNHLY and CDR2 FYNNEI. The chain's CDR3 is CASTSVETQYF. The CDR3 nucleotides read TGTGCCAGCACTAGCGTAGAGACCCAGTACTTC.